The clone carrying this TCR beta chain has a count of ten or more. Per the germline V gene, CDR1 is SGDLS and CDR2 is YYNGEE. Unmatched junction bases numbered 5, after V lost 0 bases and J lost 0 bases. The CDR3 has 17 amino acids. This sample stems from a study of tumor-infiltrating lymphocytes in oesophageal squamous cell carcinoma. TCRdb itself ran the PCR reads through MiXCR, one entry per CDR3 protein. The data contain some 16,000 distinct CDR3 sequences, about 50% of them seen just once; the ten biggest clones take up 23%. This clonotype was sampled from a male donor with esophageal squamous cell carcinoma. The rearrangement joins TRBV9 to TRBJ2-1; TRBD2 matches at 8 bases. The sequencing input was esophageal tumor tissue. The CDR3 nucleotides read TGTGCCAGCAGCGTAGGACTAGCGACGAGCTCCTACAATGAGCAGTTCTTC. It specifies CASSVGLATSSYNEQFF.